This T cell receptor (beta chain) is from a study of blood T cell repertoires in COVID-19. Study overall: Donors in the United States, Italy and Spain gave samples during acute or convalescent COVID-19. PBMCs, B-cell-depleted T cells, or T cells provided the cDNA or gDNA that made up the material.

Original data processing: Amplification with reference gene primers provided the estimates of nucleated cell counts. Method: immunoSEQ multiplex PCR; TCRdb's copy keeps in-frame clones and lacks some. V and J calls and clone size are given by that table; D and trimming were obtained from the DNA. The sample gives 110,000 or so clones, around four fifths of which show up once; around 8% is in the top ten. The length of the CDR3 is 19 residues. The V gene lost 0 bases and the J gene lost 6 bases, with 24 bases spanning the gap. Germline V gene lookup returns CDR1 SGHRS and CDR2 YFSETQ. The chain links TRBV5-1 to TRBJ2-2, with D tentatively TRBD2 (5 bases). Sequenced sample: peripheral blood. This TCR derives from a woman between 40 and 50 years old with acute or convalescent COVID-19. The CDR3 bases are TGCGCCAGCAGCTTGGAGTTCCCAGGCCGAGGCTGGGGAGCCGGGGAGCTGTTTTTT. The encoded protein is CASSLEFPGRGWGAGELFF.